This record concerns one T cell receptor beta chain sequence. Antigen: not known. The sample comes from a study of type 1 regulatory T cells. The overall study: T-allo10 is a Tr1-enriched, alloantigen-specific CD4 T cell product made in vitro. General observations from the study: Compared with non-type 1 regulatory T cells, type 1 regulatory T cells showed a more restricted TCR repertoire.

MiXCR was run by TCRdb on the reads, yielding one entry per CDR3 protein. The data contain about 42,000 distinct CDR3 sequences, 12% of them singletons. Per the germline V gene, CDR1 is SGHRS and CDR2 is YFSETQ. The CDR3 consists of 15 residues. The V gene lost 0 bases and the J gene lost 4 bases, with 11 bases spanning the gap. The source is a human donor in good health. The sequenced sample was cultured non-Tr1 T cells, either the whole culture or a sorted T cell fraction (not recorded which). This sequence joins TRBV5-1 and TRBJ2-1; TRBD2 is a possible D gene (5 bases). CDR3 in DNA: TGCGCCAGCAGCTTGGCGGCGACTAAATACAATGAGCAGTTCTTC. Translated, it gives CASSLAATKYNEQFF.